These 9 T cell receptor beta chains share one sample of origin, sequenced in a study of early T cells in non-severe SARS-CoV-2 infection. One entry per CDR3 protein, called by TCRdb with MiXCR from the 5' RACE reads. The sample includes about 40,000 distinct CDR3 sequences, about 8% of them seen just once. The sequencing used whole blood, collected at baseline. These TCRs come from an adult who was a healthcare worker with PCR-confirmed SARS-CoV-2 infection or an uninfected control (not recorded which).

A few counts support this clonotype. The genes are TRBV7-2 and TRBJ2-1; 10 nucleotides align to TRBD2. Germline CDR1 is SGHTA and CDR2 is FQGNSA. V trimming: 10 bases; J trimming: 9 bases; junction bases outside the gene matches: 15. The CDR3 is 15 amino acids. The CDR3 DNA reads TGTGCCACCCATTGGTCAGCGGGGGGGCCGGGTGAGCAGTTCTTC. Translation gives CATHWSAGGPGEQFF.

This clonotype was seen at least ten times. The rearrangement uses TRBV5-5 and TRBJ2-5; 8 bases fit TRBD1. Trimming removed 3 bases from V and 7 bases from J; junction bases left unmatched: 8. Germline V gives CDR1 SGHKS, CDR2 YYEKEE (reference sequence). There are 14 residues in the CDR3. The CDR3 sequence is CASSWGTGTGTQYF. In nucleotides, the CDR3 is TGTGCCAGCAGCTGGGGGACAGGAACGGGGACCCAGTACTTC.

This clonotype was detected only a few times. One end of the junction fails to match germline, which may point to a read error. The chain has TRBV6-1 and TRBJ1-6, with 9 bases that match TRBD1. Germline CDR1 and CDR2: MNHNS and SASEGT. The CDR3 is 16 amino acids. DNA of the CDR3: TGTGTCAGCAGCGCGGGACAGGGAGTCGTGAATTCACCCCTCCACTTT. It yields the protein CVSSAGQGVVNSPLHF.

This clonotype was seen ten or more times. V usage is TRBV20-1 and J usage is TRBJ2-5; D gene ambiguous. V dropped 0 bases and J dropped 5 bases, with 10 bases sitting between them. Per the germline V gene, CDR1 is DFQATT and CDR2 is SNEGSKA (reference sequence). The length of the CDR3 is 13 residues. The CDR3 here is CSARDFQKETQYF. CDR3 nucleotide sequence: TGCAGTGCTAGAGATTTCCAAAAGGAGACCCAGTACTTC.

This rearrangement joins TRBV27 to TRBJ1-5, with 7 bases aligning to TRBD1. Looked up from germline, CDR1 is MNHEY and CDR2 is SMNVEV (reference sequence). V lost 6 bases and J lost 4; bases outside the gene matches: 9. CDR3 length: 15 amino acids. The CDR3 nucleotides read TGTGCCAGCAGCCGAGAGGGACAGATTAATCAGCCCCAGCATTTT. The encoded protein is CASSREGQINQPQHF.

This clonotype was counted between two and nine times. The V and J genes are TRBV5-1 and TRBJ2-5, with a tentative D call TRBD2 (7 bases). Germline V gives CDR1 SGHRS, CDR2 YFSETQ. Trimming stripped 3 bases from V and 5 bases from J, with 17 bases between. The CDR3 extends over 15 amino acids. In DNA form, the CDR3 reads TGCGCCAGCAGCTCTACTGGACTAGGGGGGGAGACCCAGTACTTC. It specifies CASSSTGLGGETQYF.

The V gene is TRBV12-3 or TRBV12-4, the J gene TRBJ2-1, with 14 bases aligning to TRBD2. J was trimmed by 8 bases and V by 6 bases; bases with no gene match: 6. This CDR3 region has 15 residues. The CDR3 region is CASSQTSGGAYEQFF. The CDR3 bases are TGTGCCAGCAGCCAGACTAGCGGGGGGGCATATGAGCAGTTCTTC.

This chain joins TRBV2 and TRBJ1-2; TRBD1 aligns across 10 bases. The germline gives CDR1 SNHLY, CDR2 FYNNEI. The CDR3 spans 16 residues. J was trimmed by 2 bases and V by 4 bases; bases with no gene match: 7. The CDR3 reads CASSGQGASLNYGYTF. The DNA of the CDR3 is TGTGCCAGCAGTGGACAGGGGGCTTCGTTGAACTATGGCTACACCTTC.

This clonotype has at least ten counts. This chain's CDR3 is CASSYGGGDQETQYF. The CDR3, as DNA: TGTGCCAGCAGTTACGGGGGCGGGGACCAAGAGACCCAGTACTTC. The chain joins TRBV6-5 to TRBJ2-5; D may correspond to TRBD1 or TRBD2 (6 bases each). There are 15 residues in the CDR3. Trimming took 2 bases from V and 0 from J, leaving 10 bases between them. From germline, CDR1 is MNHEY and CDR2 SVGAGI.